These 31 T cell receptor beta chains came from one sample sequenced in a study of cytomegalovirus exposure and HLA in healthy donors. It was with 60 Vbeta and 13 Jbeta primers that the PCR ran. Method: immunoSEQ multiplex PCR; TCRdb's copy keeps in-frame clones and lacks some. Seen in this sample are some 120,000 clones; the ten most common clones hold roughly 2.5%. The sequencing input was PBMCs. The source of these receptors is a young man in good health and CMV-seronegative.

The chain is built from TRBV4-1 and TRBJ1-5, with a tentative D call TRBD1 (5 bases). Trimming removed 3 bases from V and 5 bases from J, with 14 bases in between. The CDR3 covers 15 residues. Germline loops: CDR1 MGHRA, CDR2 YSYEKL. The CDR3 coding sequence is TGCGCCAGCAGCCAGGGACCGGGGAGGGATCAGCCCCAGCATTTT. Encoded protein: CASSQGPGRDQPQHF.

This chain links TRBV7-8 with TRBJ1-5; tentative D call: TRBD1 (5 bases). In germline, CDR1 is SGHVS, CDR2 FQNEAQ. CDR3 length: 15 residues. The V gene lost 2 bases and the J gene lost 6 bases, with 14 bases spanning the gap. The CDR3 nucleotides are TGTGCCAGCAGCTTAAACAGGCTCCGGGCTCAGCCCCAGCATTTT. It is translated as CASSLNRLRAQPQHF.

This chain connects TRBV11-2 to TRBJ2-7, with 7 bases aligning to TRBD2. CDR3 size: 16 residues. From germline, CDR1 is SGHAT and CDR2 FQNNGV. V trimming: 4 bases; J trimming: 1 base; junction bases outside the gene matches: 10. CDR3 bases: TGTGCCAGCAGCTGGGTCTGGAGGGAGGGGTCCTACGAGCAGTACTTC. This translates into CASSWVWREGSYEQYF.

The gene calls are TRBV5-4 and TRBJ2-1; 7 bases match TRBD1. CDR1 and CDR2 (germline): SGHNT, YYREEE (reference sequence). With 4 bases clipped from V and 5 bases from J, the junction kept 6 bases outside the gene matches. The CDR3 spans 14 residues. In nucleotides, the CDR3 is TGTGCCAGCAGCGCCAGGACAGGCAACAATGAGCAGTTCTTC. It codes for CASSARTGNNEQFF. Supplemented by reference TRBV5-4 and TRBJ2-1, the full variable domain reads ETGVTQSPTHLIKTRGQQVTLRCSSQSGHNTVSWYQQALGQGPQFIFQYYREEENGRGNFPPRFSGLQFPNYSSELNVNALELDDSALYLCASSARTGNNEQFFGPGTRLTVL.

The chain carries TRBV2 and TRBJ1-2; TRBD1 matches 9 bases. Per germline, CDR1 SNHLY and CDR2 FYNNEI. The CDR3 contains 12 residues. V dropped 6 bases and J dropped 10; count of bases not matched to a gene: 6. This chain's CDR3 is CASSYRQGDYTF. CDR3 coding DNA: TGTGCCAGCAGCTACAGACAGGGGGACTACACCTTC.

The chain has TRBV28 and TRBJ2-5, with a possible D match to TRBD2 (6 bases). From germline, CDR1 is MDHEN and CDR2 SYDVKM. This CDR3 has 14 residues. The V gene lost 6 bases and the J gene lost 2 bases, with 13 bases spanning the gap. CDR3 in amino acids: CASSQLALQETQYF. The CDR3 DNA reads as TGTGCCAGCAGCCAGCTAGCGCTTCAAGAGACCCAGTACTTC.

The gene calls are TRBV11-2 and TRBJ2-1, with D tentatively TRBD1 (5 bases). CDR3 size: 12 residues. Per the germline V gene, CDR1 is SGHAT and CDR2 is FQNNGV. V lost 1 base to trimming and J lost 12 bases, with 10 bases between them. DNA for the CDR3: TGTGCCAGCAGCTTAGTCTCCCAGGGGCAGTTCTTC. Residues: CASSLVSQGQFF. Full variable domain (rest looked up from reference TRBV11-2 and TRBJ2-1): EAGVAQSPRYKIIEKRQSVAFWCNPISGHATLYWYQQILGQGPKLLIQFQNNGVVDDSQLPKDRFSAERLKGVDSTLKIQPAKLEDSAVYLCASSLVSQGQFFGPGTRLTVL.

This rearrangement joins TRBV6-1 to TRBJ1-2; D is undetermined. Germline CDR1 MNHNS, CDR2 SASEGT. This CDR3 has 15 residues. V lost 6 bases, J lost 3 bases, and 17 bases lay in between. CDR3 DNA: TGTGCCAGCAGCCCGGGGTCCGCCATGTACTATGGCTACACCTTC. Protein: CASSPGSAMYYGYTF.

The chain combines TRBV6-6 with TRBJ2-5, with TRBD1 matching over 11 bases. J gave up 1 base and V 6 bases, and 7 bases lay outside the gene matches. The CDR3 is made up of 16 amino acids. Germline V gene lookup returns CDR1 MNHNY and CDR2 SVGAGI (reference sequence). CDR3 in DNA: TGTGCCAGCAGCCTTTGGACAGGGGGCCTCCAAGAGACCCAGTACTTC. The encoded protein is CASSLWTGGLQETQYF.

As DNA, the CDR3 is TGTGCCAGCAGTCTAGAGCGGGAGAGGTTCCCCTACGAGCAGTACTTC. Translation gives CASSLERERFPYEQYF. The chain joins TRBV27 to TRBJ2-7; 8 bases fit TRBD2. The CDR3 sequence is 16 residues long. J was trimmed by 2 bases and V by 5 bases; bases with no gene match: 11. CDR1 and CDR2 from the germline V gene are MNHEY and SMNVEV (reference sequence).

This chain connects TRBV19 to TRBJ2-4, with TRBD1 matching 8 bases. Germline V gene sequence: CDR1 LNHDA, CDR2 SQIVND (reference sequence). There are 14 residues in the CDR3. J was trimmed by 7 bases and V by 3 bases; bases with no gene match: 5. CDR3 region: CASSILGQVNIQYF. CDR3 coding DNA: TGTGCCAGTAGTATCCTGGGACAGGTTAACATTCAGTACTTC. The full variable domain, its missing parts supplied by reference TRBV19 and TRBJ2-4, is DGGITQSPKYLFRKEGQNVTLSCEQNLNHDAMYWYRQDPGQGLRLIYYSQIVNDFQKGDIAEGYSVSREKKESFPLTVTSAQKNPTAFYLCASSILGQVNIQYFGAGTRLSVL.

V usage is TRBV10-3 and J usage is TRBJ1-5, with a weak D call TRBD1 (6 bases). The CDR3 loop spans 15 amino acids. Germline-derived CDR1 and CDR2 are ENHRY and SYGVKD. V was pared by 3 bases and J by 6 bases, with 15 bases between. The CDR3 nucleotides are TGTGCCATCAGTGACCGGGACACTAGGGTTCAGCCCCAGCATTTT. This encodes CAISDRDTRVQPQHF.

This CDR3 is CASSLGGSGTVRGDTQYF. Written as DNA, the CDR3 is TGTGCCAGCAGCTTAGGTGGGTCGGGGACAGTCAGGGGCGATACGCAGTATTTT. V usage is TRBV11-2 and J usage is TRBJ2-3; 7 nucleotides agree with TRBD1. J was trimmed by 6 bases and V by 1 base; bases with no gene match: 16. This CDR3 spans 18 amino acids. CDR1 is SGHAT and CDR2 is FQNNGV in the germline V gene. The full variable domain, rest sourced from reference TRBV11-2 and TRBJ2-3, is EAGVAQSPRYKIIEKRQSVAFWCNPISGHATLYWYQQILGQGPKLLIQFQNNGVVDDSQLPKDRFSAERLKGVDSTLKIQPAKLEDSAVYLCASSLGGSGTVRGDTQYFGPGTRLTVL.

This CDR3 is CASSIGSGASYGYTF. In nucleotides, the CDR3 is TGTGCCAGTAGTATAGGGTCGGGAGCCAGCTATGGCTACACCTTC. The gene calls are TRBV19 and TRBJ1-2; D is unclear. The length of the CDR3 is 15 residues. Germline values: CDR1 LNHDA, CDR2 SQIVND (reference sequence). Trimming stripped 1 base from V and 4 bases from J, with 13 bases between. Drawing the rest from reference TRBV19 and TRBJ1-2, the complete variable domain is DGGITQSPKYLFRKEGQNVTLSCEQNLNHDAMYWYRQDPGQGLRLIYYSQIVNDFQKGDIAEGYSVSREKKESFPLTVTSAQKNPTAFYLCASSIGSGASYGYTFGSGTRLTVV.

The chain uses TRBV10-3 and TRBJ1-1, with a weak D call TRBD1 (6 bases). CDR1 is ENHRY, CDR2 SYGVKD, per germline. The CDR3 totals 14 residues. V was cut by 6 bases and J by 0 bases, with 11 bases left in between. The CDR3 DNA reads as TGTGCCATCAGGCCAGGGGCCCTGAACACTGAAGCTTTCTTT. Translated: CAIRPGALNTEAFF.

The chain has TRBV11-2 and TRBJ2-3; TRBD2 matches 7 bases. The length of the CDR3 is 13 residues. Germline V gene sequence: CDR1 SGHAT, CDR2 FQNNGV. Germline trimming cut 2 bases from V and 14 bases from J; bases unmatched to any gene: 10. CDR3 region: CASSLRPSGSMYF. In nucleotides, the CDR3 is TGTGCCAGCAGCTTAAGGCCTAGCGGTAGCATGTATTTT.

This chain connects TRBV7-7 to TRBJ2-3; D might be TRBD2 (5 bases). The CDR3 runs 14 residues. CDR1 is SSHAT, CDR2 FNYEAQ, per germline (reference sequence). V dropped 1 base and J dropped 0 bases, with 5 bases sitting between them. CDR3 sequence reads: CASSLGTSTDTQYF. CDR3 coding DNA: TGTGCCAGCAGCTTAGGGACTAGCACAGATACGCAGTATTTT.

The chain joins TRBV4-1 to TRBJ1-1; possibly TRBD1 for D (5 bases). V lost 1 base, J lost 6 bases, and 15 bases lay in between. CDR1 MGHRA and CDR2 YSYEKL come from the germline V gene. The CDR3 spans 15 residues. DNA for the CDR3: TGCGCCAGCAGCCAAGTCGGACGGTGGGGGGCTGAAGCTTTCTTT. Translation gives CASSQVGRWGAEAFF.

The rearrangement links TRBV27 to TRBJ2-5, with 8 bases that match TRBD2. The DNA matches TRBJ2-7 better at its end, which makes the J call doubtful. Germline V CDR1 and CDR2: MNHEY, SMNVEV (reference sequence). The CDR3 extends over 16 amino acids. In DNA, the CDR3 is TGTGCCAGCAGTACTCCCAGTAGCGGGAAAGGAGGCGAGCAGTACTTC. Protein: CASSTPSSGKGGEQYF.

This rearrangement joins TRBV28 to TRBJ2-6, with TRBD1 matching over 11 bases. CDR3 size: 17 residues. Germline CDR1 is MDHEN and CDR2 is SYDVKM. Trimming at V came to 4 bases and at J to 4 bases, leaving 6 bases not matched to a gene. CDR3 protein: CASSSGQGAPGANVLTF. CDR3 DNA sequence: TGTGCCAGCAGTTCTGGACAGGGGGCGCCCGGGGCCAACGTCCTGACTTTC.

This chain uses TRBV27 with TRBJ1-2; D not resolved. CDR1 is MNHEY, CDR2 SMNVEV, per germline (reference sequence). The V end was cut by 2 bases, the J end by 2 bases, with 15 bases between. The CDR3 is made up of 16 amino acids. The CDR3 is CASSLGRGGLNYGYTF. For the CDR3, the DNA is TGTGCCAGCAGTTTAGGCCGAGGCGGATTGAACTATGGCTACACCTTC.

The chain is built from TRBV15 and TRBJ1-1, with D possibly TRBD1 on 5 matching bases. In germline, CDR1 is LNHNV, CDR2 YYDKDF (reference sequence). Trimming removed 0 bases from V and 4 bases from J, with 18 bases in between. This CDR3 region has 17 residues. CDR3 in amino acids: CATSRDPGGPLATEAFF. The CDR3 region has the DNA TGTGCCACCAGCAGAGATCCGGGGGGACCCCTAGCCACTGAAGCTTTCTTT. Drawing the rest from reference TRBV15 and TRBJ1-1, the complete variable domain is DAMVIQNPRYQVTQFGKPVTLSCSQTLNHNVMYWYQQKSSQAPKLLFHYYDKDFNNEADTPDNFQSRRPNTSFCFLDIRSPGLGDTAMYLCATSRDPGGPLATEAFFGQGTRLTVV.

The DNA for the CDR3 is TGTGCCAGCAGTCCGACCAGACAGGGATCTTTCTACGAGCAGTACTTC. This encodes CASSPTRQGSFYEQYF. The gene calls are TRBV28 and TRBJ2-7; TRBD1 agrees at 7 bases. The CDR3 extends over 16 amino acids. Germline lookup yields CDR1 MDHEN and CDR2 SYDVKM. The junction had 13 bases not matched to a gene; V was cut back by 5 bases and J by 3 bases. Drawing the rest from reference TRBV28 and TRBJ2-7, the complete variable domain is DVKVTQSSRYLVKRTGEKVFLECVQDMDHENMFWYRQDPGLGLRLIYFSYDVKMKEKGDIPEGYSVSREKKERFSLILESASTNQTSMYLCASSPTRQGSFYEQYFGPGTRLTVT.

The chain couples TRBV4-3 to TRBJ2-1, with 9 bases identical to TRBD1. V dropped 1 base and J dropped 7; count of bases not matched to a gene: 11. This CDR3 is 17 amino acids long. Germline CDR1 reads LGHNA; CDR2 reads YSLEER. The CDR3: CASSQVLRDRGGNEQFF. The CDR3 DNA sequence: TGCGCCAGCAGCCAAGTTCTGAGAGACAGGGGGGGGAATGAGCAGTTCTTC.

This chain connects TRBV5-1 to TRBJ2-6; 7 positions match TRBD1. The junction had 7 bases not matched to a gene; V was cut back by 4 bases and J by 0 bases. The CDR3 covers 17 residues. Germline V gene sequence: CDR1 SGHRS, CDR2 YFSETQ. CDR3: CASSPLTGFSGANVLTF. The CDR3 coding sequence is TGCGCCAGCAGCCCCTTGACAGGGTTCTCTGGGGCCAACGTCCTGACTTTC.

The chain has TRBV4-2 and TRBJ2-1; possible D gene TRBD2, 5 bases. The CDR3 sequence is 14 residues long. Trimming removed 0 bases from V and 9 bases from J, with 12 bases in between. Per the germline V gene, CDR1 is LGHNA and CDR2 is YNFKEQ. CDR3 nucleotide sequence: TGTGCCAGCAGCCAAGATCTGGGCGCGGGTGAGCAGTTCTTC. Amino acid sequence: CASSQDLGAGEQFF.

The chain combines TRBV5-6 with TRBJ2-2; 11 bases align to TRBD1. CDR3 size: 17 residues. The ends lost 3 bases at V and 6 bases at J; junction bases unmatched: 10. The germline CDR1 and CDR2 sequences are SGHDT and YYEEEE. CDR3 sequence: CASSSDRGRYLSGELFF. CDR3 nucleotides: TGTGCCAGCAGCTCGGACAGGGGGCGATATCTCTCCGGGGAGCTGTTTTTT.

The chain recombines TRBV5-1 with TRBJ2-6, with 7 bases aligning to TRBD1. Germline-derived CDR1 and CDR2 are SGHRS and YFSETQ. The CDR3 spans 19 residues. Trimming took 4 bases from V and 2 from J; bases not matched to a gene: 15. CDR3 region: CASSPKAGTAYPGANVLTF. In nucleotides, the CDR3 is TGCGCCAGCAGCCCTAAAGCCGGGACAGCTTACCCTGGGGCCAACGTCCTGACTTTC.

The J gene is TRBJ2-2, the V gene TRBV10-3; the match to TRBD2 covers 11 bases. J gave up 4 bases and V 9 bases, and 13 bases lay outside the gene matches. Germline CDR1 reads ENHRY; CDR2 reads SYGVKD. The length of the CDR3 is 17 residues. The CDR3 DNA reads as TGTGCCATGGGGCGGGGACTAGCGGTCACGGGCACCGGGGAGCTGTTTTTT. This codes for CAMGRGLAVTGTGELFF.

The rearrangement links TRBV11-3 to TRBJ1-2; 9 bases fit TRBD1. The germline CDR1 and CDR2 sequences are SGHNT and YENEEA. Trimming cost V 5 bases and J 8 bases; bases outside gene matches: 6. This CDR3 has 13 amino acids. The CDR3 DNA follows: TGTGCCAGCAGCCAGACAGGGGGGCTCGGCTACACCTTC. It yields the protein CASSQTGGLGYTF.

The CDR3 loop is CASSDRGVSYEQYF. In DNA, the CDR3 is TGTGCCAGCAGTGACAGGGGAGTAAGTTACGAGCAGTACTTC. V usage is TRBV2 and J usage is TRBJ2-7, with D possibly matching TRBD1 (6 bases). Looked up from germline, CDR1 is SNHLY and CDR2 is FYNNEI. The CDR3 spans 14 residues. The V and J ends lost 3 bases and 4 bases respectively, with 13 bases between them.